These 29 T cell receptor beta chains were all obtained from the same sample, sequenced in a study of T cell clonotyping in hematopoietic cell transplantation. Described time point: recipient sample about 28 days before transplant, after cytoreduction. Only in-frame clones appear in the TCRdb table, and some are missing; sequencing was by immunoSEQ multiplex PCR. The repertoire holds more than 70,000 clones, with roughly 95% as singletons. The specimen was peripheral blood mononuclear cells, collected before stem cell transplant. The receptors originated from a woman aged 50 to 60 with acute myeloid leukemia. Some clones in this sample may be carry-over from other donors' samples.

The rearrangement links TRBV7-9 to TRBJ2-2; D is possibly TRBD1 (5 bases). Trimming shortened V by 7 bases and J by 6 bases, and 18 bases separated the two germline ends. This CDR3 is built from 15 residues. In germline, CDR1 is SEHNR, CDR2 FQNEAQ (reference sequence). The chain's CDR3 is CASTPTEPKSGELFF. The CDR3 nucleotides are TGTGCCAGCACCCCGACAGAGCCGAAGTCCGGGGAGCTGTTTTTT.

The chain links TRBV11-2 to TRBJ1-2; weak D call: TRBD1 (5 bases). The CDR3 consists of 15 residues. Germline-derived CDR1 and CDR2 are SGHAT and FQNNGV. Trimming shortened V by 1 base and J by 2 bases, and 11 bases separated the two germline ends. The CDR3 spells CASSLGGLGNYGYTF. The CDR3 DNA follows: TGTGCCAGCAGCTTAGGGGGCCTTGGGAACTATGGCTACACCTTC.

The V gene is TRBV6-1, the J gene TRBJ1-4, with 11 bases lining up with TRBD1. Trimming cost V 1 base and J 8 bases; bases outside gene matches: 6. This CDR3 is 16 amino acids long. Germline CDR1 MNHNS, CDR2 SASEGT. The CDR3 coding sequence is TGTGCCAGCAGTGAAGGGACAGGGGGCCGAGCGGAAAAACTGTTTTTT. This encodes CASSEGTGGRAEKLFF.

The rearrangement links TRBV4-2 to TRBJ2-7, with a possible D match to TRBD1 (6 bases). The length of the CDR3 is 15 residues. V was pared by 4 bases and J by 1 base, with 14 bases between. The V gene's germline CDR1 is LGHNA and CDR2 YNFKEQ. The CDR3 DNA is TGTGCCAGCAGCCCCCAGGGGACCGGATCCTACGAGCAGTACTTC. This codes for CASSPQGTGSYEQYF.

The V and J genes are TRBV30 and TRBJ2-7; 8 nucleotides align to TRBD1. The CDR3 consists of 14 residues. The junction had 8 bases not matched to a gene; V was cut back by 3 bases and J by 4 bases. In germline, CDR1 is GTSNPN, CDR2 SVGIG (reference sequence). This CDR3 is CAWRADRDFYEQYF. The CDR3 coding sequence is TGTGCCTGGAGGGCGGACAGGGATTTTTACGAGCAGTACTTC.

J is TRBJ2-5 and V is TRBV28; the match to TRBD1 covers 9 bases. Losses at the gene ends were 10 bases for V and 1 base for J; bases not matched to a gene: 7. CDR3 size: 14 residues. CDR1 and CDR2 from the germline V gene are MDHEN and SYDVKM. DNA for the CDR3: TGTGCCACACGGATACAGGGGGCCCAAGAGACCCAGTACTTC. Its protein product is CATRIQGAQETQYF.

This chain links TRBV28 with TRBJ1-1, with TRBD1 identical over 8 bases. Germline V gene lookup returns CDR1 MDHEN and CDR2 SYDVKM. The length of the CDR3 is 15 residues. V trimming: 5 bases; J trimming: 5 bases; junction bases outside the gene matches: 10. The CDR3 loop is CASSHGRGLRTEAFF. As DNA, the CDR3 is TGTGCCAGCAGTCACGGCAGGGGGCTTCGGACTGAAGCTTTCTTT.

The chain couples TRBV30 to TRBJ2-3, with 7 bases lining up with TRBD2. V gave up 0 bases and J gave up 0 bases; unmatched junction bases: 3. This CDR3 is built from 15 residues. The germline V gene has CDR1 GTSNPN and CDR2 SVGIG (reference sequence). CDR3: CAWSVGSGSTDTQYF. CDR3 DNA sequence: TGTGCCTGGAGTGTAGGTAGCGGGAGCACAGATACGCAGTATTTT.

V and J are TRBV2 and TRBJ2-5, with D perhaps matching TRBD1 (6 bases). Trimming stripped 6 bases from V and 5 bases from J, with 13 bases between. Germline CDR1 and CDR2: SNHLY and FYNNEI. CDR3 length: 13 residues. CDR3 loop: CASSSSQGETQYF. CDR3 sequence (DNA): TGTGCCAGCAGCTCTAGTCAGGGGGAGACCCAGTACTTC.

The chain links TRBV5-1 to TRBJ2-5, with D perhaps matching TRBD1 or TRBD2 (5 bases each). V lost 4 bases and J 6 bases, leaving 13 bases between the germline ends. The CDR3 length is 13 residues. CDR1 and CDR2 from the germline V gene are SGHRS and YFSETQ. The CDR3 protein is CASSPTEGQTQYF. The CDR3 bases are TGCGCCAGCAGCCCGACAGAGGGCCAGACCCAGTACTTC.

The V and J genes are TRBV9 and TRBJ1-2, with 9 bases identical to TRBD1. The CDR3 runs to 15 residues. J gave up 2 bases and V 4 bases, and 6 bases lay outside the gene matches. CDR1 SGDLS and CDR2 YYNGEE come from the germline V gene. The CDR3 nucleotides are TGTGCCAGCAGCTTACTCGGGACAGGGAACTATGGCTACACCTTC. This sequence encodes CASSLLGTGNYGYTF. The variable domain in full, completed from reference TRBV9 and TRBJ1-2, reads DSGVTQTPKHLITATGQRVTLRCSPRSGDLSVYWYQQSLDQGLQFLIQYYNGEERAKGNILERFSAQQFPDLHSELNLSSLELGDSALYFCASSLLGTGNYGYTFGSGTRLTVV.

The V call is TRBV10-3, the J call TRBJ1-5; 8 positions match TRBD1. In germline, CDR1 is ENHRY, CDR2 SYGVKD. With V trimmed by 4 bases and J by 4 bases, 0 bases remained unmatched. This CDR3 is 13 amino acids long. CDR3 in amino acids: CAISGDRNQPQHF. CDR3 DNA sequence: TGTGCCATCAGTGGGGACAGGAATCAGCCCCAGCATTTT.

The chain recombines TRBV25-1 with TRBJ2-7; D uncertain. The germline V gene encodes CDR1 MGHDK and CDR2 SYGVNS. This CDR3 has 14 residues. Trimming took 2 bases from V and 3 from J, leaving 11 bases between them. CDR3 residues: CASSEHSIDYEQYF. In nucleotides, the CDR3 is TGTGCCAGCAGTGAACACAGTATTGACTACGAGCAGTACTTC.

J is TRBJ2-5 and V is TRBV4-2; 8 positions agree with TRBD2. This CDR3 has 16 amino acids. Germline V gene data show CDR1 as LGHNA and CDR2 as YNFKEQ. J lost 3 bases, V lost 2 bases, and 8 bases had no gene match. CDR3 sequence (DNA): TGTGCCAGCAGCCAACAGCGGGGGTCCGGAGAAGAGACCCAGTACTTC. It is translated as CASSQQRGSGEETQYF.

This chain links TRBV6-4 with TRBJ2-2; TRBD1 matches 7 bases. V was pared by 6 bases and J by 3 bases, with 10 bases of the junction left unmatched. The germline CDR1 and CDR2 sequences are MRHNA and SNTAGT. CDR3 length: 16 amino acids. The CDR3 sequence: CASRAFDRADTGELFF. The DNA of the CDR3 is TGTGCCAGCAGAGCCTTTGACAGGGCTGACACCGGGGAGCTGTTTTTT.

V gene TRBV13 combines with J gene TRBJ2-1; 7 nucleotides match TRBD1. Germline CDR1 PRHDT, CDR2 FYEKMQ (reference sequence). V trimming: 5 bases; J trimming: 6 bases; junction bases outside the gene matches: 7. The CDR3 runs 14 residues. The CDR3 loop reads CASSDDRDRNEQFF. The CDR3 DNA follows: TGTGCCAGCAGCGATGACAGGGACCGCAATGAGCAGTTCTTC.

This clone showed up just once. The rearrangement joins TRBV29-1 to TRBJ2-1; D unresolved. In germline, CDR1 is SQVTM, CDR2 ANQGSEA. The V and J ends lost 8 bases and 7 bases respectively, with 9 bases between them. CDR3 length: 10 amino acids. CDR3: CSIRVNEQFF. Written as DNA, the CDR3 is TGCAGCATAAGGGTTAATGAGCAGTTCTTC.

V is TRBV10-3 and J is TRBJ2-1; 11 bases line up with TRBD2. CDR3 length: 15 amino acids. V trimming: 4 bases; J trimming: 4 bases; junction bases outside the gene matches: 3. Germline values: CDR1 ENHRY, CDR2 SYGVKD. CDR3 DNA: TGTGCCATCAGTGGACTAGCGGGGACGTACAATGAGCAGTTCTTC. This translates into CAISGLAGTYNEQFF.

The chain combines TRBV5-6 with TRBJ2-5, with TRBD2 identical over 10 bases. CDR1 SGHDT and CDR2 YYEEEE come from the germline V gene. The CDR3 contains 16 residues. With V trimmed by 2 bases and J by 0 bases, 4 bases remained unmatched. CDR3 sequence: CASSFGSGGYQETQYF. CDR3 nucleotides: TGTGCCAGCAGCTTTGGTAGCGGGGGGTACCAAGAGACCCAGTACTTC.

This clone was detected only once. The chain carries TRBV7-6 and TRBJ2-2, with TRBD2 matching over 11 bases. The CDR3 is 15 amino acids. Trimming took 0 bases from V and 6 from J; bases not matched to a gene: 0. Per germline, CDR1 SGHVS and CDR2 FNYEAQ. CDR3 DNA sequence: TGTGCCAGCAGCTTAGCTAGCGGGAGGGCCGGGGAGCTGTTTTTT. Its protein is CASSLASGRAGELFF.

V and J are TRBV27 and TRBJ1-1; D remains ambiguous. The CDR3 is 13 residues long. Germline CDR1 is MNHEY and CDR2 is SMNVEV (reference sequence). Trimming left V 2 bases short and J 3 bases short, with 7 bases between. CDR3 sequence: CASSLEVDTEAFF. In DNA, the CDR3 is TGTGCCAGCAGTTTAGAGGTCGACACTGAAGCTTTCTTT.

As DNA, the CDR3 is TGTGCCAGCAGGATCACTAGCGAAGGCGAGCAGTACTTC. Protein: CASRITSEGEQYF. This chain links TRBV6-6 with TRBJ2-7; 7 nucleotides match TRBD2. With 6 bases clipped from V and 6 bases from J, the junction kept 8 bases outside the gene matches. From germline, CDR1 is MNHNY and CDR2 SVGAGI (reference sequence). The CDR3 has 13 amino acids.

The chain is built from TRBV11-2 and TRBJ1-1, with D perhaps TRBD1 (5 bases). Germline V gene sequence: CDR1 SGHAT, CDR2 FQNNGV. CDR3 length: 14 residues. Trimming cost V 10 bases and J 7 bases, with 22 bases left between them. The CDR3 loop reads CATRHRGTRGEAFF. The CDR3 DNA reads as TGTGCCACCAGACACCGCGGGACCCGGGGTGAAGCTTTCTTT.

CDR3 sequence reads: CASSLQRPGRLAGVLQETQYF. The CDR3 DNA reads as TGTGCCAGCAGCCTACAACGCCCTGGACGCCTAGCGGGAGTTTTGCAAGAGACCCAGTACTTC. This rearrangement joins TRBV28 to TRBJ2-5, with 10 bases matching TRBD2. The CDR3 runs 21 residues. The V gene end was trimmed by 6 bases and the J gene end by 2 bases; junction bases not matched to a gene: 24. In germline, CDR1 is MDHEN, CDR2 SYDVKM.

The chain uses TRBV6-1 and TRBJ1-6; D perhaps matches TRBD1 (5 bases). V lost 7 bases and J 2 bases, leaving 12 bases between the germline ends. Germline V lookup: CDR1 MNHNS, CDR2 SASEGT. The CDR3 loop spans 15 amino acids. The CDR3 sequence: CASIQGVTYNSPLHF. In DNA form, the CDR3 reads TGTGCCAGCATTCAGGGTGTAACCTATAATTCACCCCTCCACTTT.

CDR3 sequence: CASSREVNTEAFF. As DNA, the CDR3 is TGTGCCAGCAGCCGCGAGGTGAACACTGAAGCTTTCTTT. The chain links TRBV6-6 to TRBJ1-1; no clear D. The CDR3 length is 13 residues. Between the trimmed V and J ends, which lost 6 bases and 0 bases, there was a span of 8 bases. Per the germline V gene, CDR1 is MNHNY and CDR2 is SVGAGI (reference sequence).

The chain couples TRBV4-1 to TRBJ2-7; 11 positions match TRBD1. Germline trimming cut 1 base from V and 6 bases from J; bases unmatched to any gene: 14. Germline V CDR1 and CDR2: MGHRA, YSYEKL. There are 18 residues in the CDR3. The CDR3 DNA reads as TGCGCCAGCAGCCAAGTGAGCACCGGGACAGGGGGACAGTCCGAGCAGTACTTC. Encoded protein: CASSQVSTGTGGQSEQYF.

The V and J genes are TRBV7-9 and TRBJ2-2, with D possibly being TRBD2 (6 bases). V shed 6 bases and J shed 3 bases, with 14 bases lying between them. Germline V gene lookup returns CDR1 SEHNR and CDR2 FQNEAQ (reference sequence). The CDR3 totals 15 residues. CDR3 in amino acids: CASRGTSSDTGELFF. CDR3 sequence (DNA): TGTGCCAGCAGAGGTACTAGCAGCGACACCGGGGAGCTGTTTTTT.

The chain carries TRBV29-1 and TRBJ1-1; the match to TRBD1 covers 10 bases. The CDR3 covers 13 residues. CDR1 and CDR2 from the germline V gene are SQVTM and ANQGSEA. V shed 4 bases, J shed 7 bases, and the junction held 6 bases outside the gene matches. The CDR3 region has the DNA TGCAGCGTTGGCGATAGGGACAGGGGTGAAGCTTTCTTT. Translation gives CSVGDRDRGEAFF.